Presented here are 28 T cell receptor beta chains from one specimen sequenced in a study of OX40 agonist ivuxolimab in advanced cancers. The method was immunoSEQ multiplex PCR; TCRdb's version includes in-frame clones alone and lacks a portion of them. The profile shows 35,000 to 55,000 clones, 75% to 90% of them singletons. Sequenced here: CD4+ or CD8+ T cells sorted from blood, sampled in a trial of the OX40 agonist ivuxolimab. The receptors shown here come from an adult with an advanced solid tumor such as melanoma, head and neck, liver or kidney cancer.

V gene TRBV7-9 combines with J gene TRBJ2-5; 8 nucleotides line up with TRBD2. The better agreement between TRBJ2-7 and the DNA end casts doubt on the J call. The CDR3 extends over 15 amino acids. CDR1 and CDR2 from the germline V gene are SEHNR and FQNEAQ (reference sequence). CDR3: CASSLRAGARSEQYF. In DNA form, the CDR3 reads TGTGCCAGCAGCTTAAGAGCGGGAGCGCGTAGCGAGCAGTACTTC.

The chain recombines TRBV15 with TRBJ2-6; possibly TRBD1 for D (6 bases). V was pared by 1 base and J by 11 bases, with 15 bases between. Germline CDR1 reads LNHNV; CDR2 reads YYDKDF (reference sequence). The CDR3 consists of 15 residues. CDR3 nucleotides: TGTGCCACCAGCAGAGCTACAGGGTGGGAGCACGTCCTGACTTTC. Its protein product is CATSRATGWEHVLTF.

This chain joins TRBV29-1 and TRBJ1-6, with a weak D call TRBD1 (5 bases). Germline CDR1 is SQVTM and CDR2 is ANQGSEA. Trimming removed 6 bases from V and 7 bases from J, with 19 bases in between. The CDR3 contains 15 residues. CDR3 sequence: CSVSNGASENSPLHF. DNA for the CDR3: TGCAGCGTCTCCAACGGGGCTTCCGAGAATTCACCCCTCCACTTT.

The J gene is TRBJ2-7, the V gene TRBV5-4, with D possibly matching TRBD2 (6 bases). This CDR3 region has 17 residues. V lost 4 bases to trimming and J lost 7 bases, with 27 bases between them. CDR1 is SGHNT, CDR2 YYREEE, per germline (reference sequence). CDR3 sequence reads: CASSHLMGEASLGEQYF. For the CDR3, the DNA is TGTGCCAGCAGCCACCTGATGGGGGAGGCCAGCCTAGGGGAGCAGTACTTC.

This sequence joins TRBV4-1 and TRBJ1-4; D not certain. This CDR3 has 13 residues. Trimming stripped 6 bases from V and 8 bases from J, with 13 bases between. Germline V lookup: CDR1 MGHRA, CDR2 YSYEKL. Here the CDR3 reads CASRSTLEEKLFF. CDR3 DNA: TGCGCCAGCAGATCGACACTCGAGGAAAAACTGTTTTTT.

This clone was counted a few times. The V call is TRBV5-4, the J call TRBJ2-7, with D perhaps TRBD1 (5 bases). Trimming left V 3 bases short and J 2 bases short, with 24 bases between. The CDR3 spans 18 residues. CDR1 SGHNT and CDR2 YYREEE come from the germline V gene (reference sequence). The CDR3 DNA reads TGTGCCAGCAGCTCTAAACTATCTACAGGTCGGTCAACCTACGAGCAGTACTTC. It codes for CASSSKLSTGRSTYEQYF.

CDR3 in amino acids: CASSLRLNNEQFF. CDR3 sequence (DNA): TGCGCCAGCAGCTTGCGGCTAAACAATGAGCAGTTCTTC. The chain employs TRBV5-1 and TRBJ2-1; no firm D call. V was pared by 1 base and J by 5 bases, with 7 bases between. Per germline, CDR1 SGHRS and CDR2 YFSETQ. This CDR3 region has 13 residues.

A single count supports this clone. The chain uses TRBV6-7 and TRBJ2-1; D is undetermined. TRBV6-7 qualifies as an ORF whose function is uncertain. The CDR3 length is 8 residues. Trimming took off 11 bases at V and 8 bases at J, with 4 bases between the two ends. The CDR3 spells CARDEQFF. In nucleotides, the CDR3 is TGTGCCCGGGATGAGCAGTTCTTC.

The chain joins TRBV28 to TRBJ2-5; tentative D call: TRBD1 (6 bases). CDR3 size: 17 residues. Per the germline V gene, CDR1 is MDHEN and CDR2 is SYDVKM. V lost 4 bases, J lost 5 bases, and 23 bases lay in between. CDR3 nucleotide sequence: TGTGCCAGCAGTTCATCCTGGACAGCTGCCGGGTCGGAGACCCAGTACTTC. It encodes CASSSSWTAAGSETQYF.

CDR3 region: CASSQDKGTTNTGELFF. The DNA for the CDR3 is TGTGCCAGCAGCCAAGATAAAGGGACTACGAACACCGGGGAGCTGTTTTTT. The chain is built from TRBV4-2 and TRBJ2-2; 7 bases map to TRBD2. The CDR3 has 17 amino acids. From germline, CDR1 is LGHNA and CDR2 YNFKEQ. J gave up 0 bases and V 0 bases, and 4 bases lay outside the gene matches.

This chain connects TRBV5-1 to TRBJ2-3; TRBD2 agrees at 7 bases. The CDR3 length is 14 residues. Germline V gene data show CDR1 as SGHRS and CDR2 as YFSETQ. The V gene end was trimmed by 6 bases and the J gene end by 3 bases; junction bases not matched to a gene: 7. For the CDR3, the DNA is TGCGCCAGCACTCTGCCGGGGGGAACAGATACGCAGTATTTT. It is translated as CASTLPGGTDTQYF.

J is TRBJ2-1 and V is TRBV6-4; 14 positions match TRBD2. CDR3 length: 16 amino acids. Trimming at V came to 2 bases and at J to 5 bases, leaving 2 bases not matched to a gene. Germline CDR1 and CDR2: MRHNA and SNTAGT. The CDR3 coding sequence is TGTGCCAGCAGTGACGGGACTAGCGGGAGTAACAATGAGCAGTTCTTC. It yields the protein CASSDGTSGSNNEQFF.

This sequence joins TRBV9 and TRBJ1-4; 7 nucleotides match TRBD1. There are 15 residues in the CDR3. V was clipped by 2 bases and J by 2 bases; unmatched bases: 3. Germline loops: CDR1 SGDLS, CDR2 YYNGEE. CDR3 amino acids: CASSVAGGTNEKLFF. The CDR3 nucleotides are TGTGCCAGCAGCGTGGCAGGGGGGACTAATGAAAAACTGTTTTTT.

CDR3: CASSRGGISGLLRNNEQFF. CDR3 in DNA: TGTGCCAGCAGCCGAGGGGGAATTAGCGGGCTCCTGAGGAACAATGAGCAGTTCTTC. The gene calls are TRBV27 and TRBJ2-1, with a possible D match to TRBD2 (7 bases). V lost 6 bases, J lost 5 bases, and 29 bases lay in between. The CDR3 consists of 19 residues. Germline V gene lookup returns CDR1 MNHEY and CDR2 SMNVEV (reference sequence).

The chain joins TRBV5-5 to TRBJ2-7; D uncertain. Trimming left V 1 base short and J 2 bases short, with 7 bases between. There are 13 residues in the CDR3. The germline V gene encodes CDR1 SGHKS and CDR2 YYEKEE (reference sequence). CDR3 protein: CASSLPPTYEQYF. The CDR3 nucleotides are TGTGCCAGCAGCTTGCCCCCTACCTACGAGCAGTACTTC.

This clone was seen once. V usage is TRBV6-6 and J usage is TRBJ1-5; TRBD1 agrees at 9 bases. The CDR3 consists of 15 residues. V lost 2 bases and J lost 7; bases outside the gene matches: 6. In germline, CDR1 is MNHNY, CDR2 SVGAGI (reference sequence). As DNA, the CDR3 is TGTGCCAGCAGTTACGGGACAGGGATAGGGCAGCCCCAGCATTTT. This translates into CASSYGTGIGQPQHF.

Here the CDR3 reads CASSPSGARKGNTIYF. In DNA form, the CDR3 reads TGCGCCAGCAGCCCCTCCGGGGCACGAAAGGGAAACACCATATATTTT. This chain uses TRBV4-3 with TRBJ1-3, with a weak D call TRBD1 (5 bases). Germline values: CDR1 LGHNA, CDR2 YSLEER. CDR3 length equals 16 residues. Trimming took off 4 bases at V and 4 bases at J, with 17 bases between the two ends.

The gene calls are TRBV5-1 and TRBJ1-1; D gene unclear. Per germline, CDR1 SGHRS and CDR2 YFSETQ. The CDR3 covers 15 residues. Trimming removed 0 bases from V and 0 bases from J, with 9 bases in between. CDR3 DNA sequence: TGCGCCAGCAGCTTGGACGGGCCTATGAACACTGAAGCTTTCTTT. It is translated as CASSLDGPMNTEAFF.

The rearrangement links TRBV7-8 to TRBJ2-1; 12 bases agree with TRBD1. The CDR3 totals 15 residues. Germline CDR1 reads SGHVS; CDR2 reads FQNEAQ. Trimming took 3 bases from V and 6 from J; bases not matched to a gene: 3. The CDR3: CASSFGTGGRNEQFF. The CDR3 coding sequence is TGTGCCAGCAGCTTCGGGACAGGGGGCCGCAATGAGCAGTTCTTC. Filled out from reference TRBV7-8 and TRBJ2-1, the complete variable domain reads GAGVSQSPRYKVAKRGQDVALRCDPISGHVSLFWYQQALGQGPEFLTYFQNEAQLDKSGLPSDRFFAERPEGSVSTLKIQRTQQEDSAVYLCASSFGTGGRNEQFFGPGTRLTVL.

This chain uses TRBV7-9 with TRBJ2-1; 8 bases are a match to TRBD2. The V segment lost 0 bases and the J segment 0 bases; nucleotides outside the gene matches: 7. The CDR3 loop spans 18 amino acids. The V gene's germline CDR1 is SEHNR and CDR2 FQNEAQ (reference sequence). The DNA of the CDR3 is TGTGCCAGCAGCTTAGCCCGTTCGGCGGGAGGCTCCTACAATGAGCAGTTCTTC. Its protein is CASSLARSAGGSYNEQFF.

The V and J genes are TRBV5-6 and TRBJ1-6; TRBD1 agrees at 10 bases. V lost 4 bases to trimming and J lost 0 bases; unmatched junction nucleotides: 1. The CDR3 has 16 amino acids. Per germline, CDR1 SGHDT and CDR2 YYEEEE. The CDR3 spells CASSGDRGSYNSPLHF. In nucleotides, the CDR3 is TGTGCCAGCAGCGGGGACAGGGGCTCCTATAATTCACCCCTCCACTTT.

The chain is built from TRBV7-2 and TRBJ2-2; D not resolved. Deletions cut 1 base from V and 7 bases from J, with 7 bases between. This CDR3 comprises 13 residues. Per germline, CDR1 SGHTA and CDR2 FQGNSA. CDR3 protein: CASSLEVGGELFF. For the CDR3, the DNA is TGTGCCAGCAGCTTAGAGGTTGGCGGGGAGCTGTTTTTT.

The V and J genes are TRBV27 and TRBJ1-2; TRBD1 matches 9 bases. Trimming at V came to 6 bases and at J to 6 bases, leaving 14 bases not matched to a gene. CDR1 is MNHEY, CDR2 SMNVEV, per germline (reference sequence). This CDR3 is built from 16 residues. CDR3 DNA sequence: TGTGCCAGCAGCCCGTCACAGGGGGCCCGATTTAATGGCTACACCTTC. This translates into CASSPSQGARFNGYTF.

This chain links TRBV11-2 with TRBJ2-2; D gene ambiguous. The CDR3 consists of 15 residues. V was clipped by 5 bases and J by 0 bases, with 10 bases between them. Germline V gene sequence: CDR1 SGHAT, CDR2 FQNNGV. The CDR3, as DNA: TGTGCCAGCAGCGGACCTCATGCGAACACCGGGGAGCTGTTTTTT. Translated: CASSGPHANTGELFF.

The chain couples TRBV18 to TRBJ2-7, with 11 bases that match TRBD2. Per germline, CDR1 KGHSH and CDR2 LQKENI. Losses at the gene ends were 2 bases for V and 6 bases for J; bases not matched to a gene: 9. This CDR3 has 16 amino acids. The CDR3 coding sequence is TGTGCCAGCTCACCAACCCTTAGCGGGAGGGAGCGCGAGCAGTACTTC. Protein: CASSPTLSGREREQYF. Supplemented by reference TRBV18 and TRBJ2-7, the full variable domain reads NAGVMQNPRHLVRRRGQEARLRCSPMKGHSHVYWYRQLPEEGLKFMVYLQKENIIDESGMPKERFSAEFPKEGPSILRIQQVVRGDSAAYFCASSPTLSGREREQYFGPGTRLTVT.

V and J are TRBV27 and TRBJ2-1, with D unresolved. V shed 3 bases and J shed 4 bases, with 7 bases lying between them. Germline V gene data show CDR1 as MNHEY and CDR2 as SMNVEV (reference sequence). The CDR3 length is 13 residues. The CDR3 coding sequence is TGTGCCAGCAGTTTGAGTCAGTACAATGAGCAGTTCTTC. This gives the protein CASSLSQYNEQFF.

This rearrangement joins TRBV30 to TRBJ2-7; 9 bases align to TRBD1. The length of the CDR3 is 12 residues. Per germline, CDR1 GTSNPN and CDR2 SVGIG (reference sequence). The ends lost 3 bases at V and 4 bases at J; junction bases unmatched: 1. The chain's CDR3 is CAWSGQGYEQYF. The CDR3 DNA reads as TGTGCCTGGAGCGGACAGGGGTACGAGCAGTACTTC. Full variable domain (outside the CDR3, taken from reference TRBV30 and TRBJ2-7): SQTIHQWPATLVQPVGSPLSLECTVEGTSNPNLYWYRQAAGRGLQLLFYSVGIGQISSEVPQNLSASRPQDRQFILSSKKLLLSDSGFYLCAWSGQGYEQYFGPGTRLTVT.

The chain links TRBV19 to TRBJ2-7, with 10 bases matching TRBD2. The V gene end was trimmed by 3 bases and the J gene end by 5 bases; junction bases not matched to a gene: 7. Germline V gene data show CDR1 as LNHDA and CDR2 as SQIVND (reference sequence). The CDR3 is 15 residues long. CDR3 sequence reads: CASSIGLAGVNEQYF. The CDR3 bases are TGTGCCAGTAGTATTGGGCTAGCGGGAGTGAACGAGCAGTACTTC.